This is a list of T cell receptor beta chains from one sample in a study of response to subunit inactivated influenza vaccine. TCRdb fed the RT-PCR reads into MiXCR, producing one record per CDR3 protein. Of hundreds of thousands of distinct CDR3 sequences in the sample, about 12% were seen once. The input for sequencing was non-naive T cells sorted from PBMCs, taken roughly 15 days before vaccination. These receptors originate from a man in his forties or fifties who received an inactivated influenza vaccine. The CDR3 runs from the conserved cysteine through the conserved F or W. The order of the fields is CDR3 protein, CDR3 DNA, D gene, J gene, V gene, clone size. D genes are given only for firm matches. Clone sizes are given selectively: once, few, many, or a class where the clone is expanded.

CDR3aa: CATSRDGRGYNEQFF; CDR3nt: TGTGCCACCAGCAGAGATGGGCGGGGATACAATGAGCAGTTCTTC; d_gene: -; j_gene: TRBJ2-1; v_gene: TRBV15; abundance: -
CDR3aa: CASSLGVGAGILYNEQFF; CDR3nt: TGTGCCAGCAGCTTAGGTGTCGGGGCGGGCATACTCTACAATGAGCAGTTCTTC; d_gene: -; j_gene: TRBJ2-1; v_gene: TRBV11-2; abundance: -
CDR3aa: CASSHGTGTQETQYF; CDR3nt: TGCGCCAGCAGCCACGGGACAGGGACCCAAGAGACCCAGTACTTC; d_gene: TRBD1; j_gene: TRBJ2-5; v_gene: TRBV4-1; abundance: many
CDR3aa: CASSLRLAEHYEQYF; CDR3nt: TGTGCCAGCAGTTTAAGACTAGCGGAGCACTACGAGCAGTACTTC; d_gene: TRBD2; j_gene: TRBJ2-7; v_gene: TRBV27; abundance: -
CDR3aa: CSARSGVGYGYTF; CDR3nt: TGCAGTGCTAGATCAGGGGTCGGTTATGGCTACACCTTC; d_gene: -; j_gene: TRBJ1-2; v_gene: TRBV20-1; abundance: -
CDR3aa: CASSVLVGNTEAFF; CDR3nt: TGCGCCAGCAGTGTCCTAGTGGGGAACACTGAAGCTTTCTTT; d_gene: -; j_gene: TRBJ1-1; v_gene: TRBV10-2; abundance: -
CDR3aa: CASSERYGASEQYF; CDR3nt: TGTGCCAGCAGTGAAAGGTATGGGGCAAGCGAGCAGTACTTC; d_gene: -; j_gene: TRBJ2-7; v_gene: TRBV2; abundance: -
CDR3aa: CASTPRGNTEAFF; CDR3nt: TGTGCCAGCACCCCCCGAGGGAACACTGAAGCTTTCTTT; d_gene: -; j_gene: TRBJ1-1; v_gene: TRBV6-2/TRBV6-3; abundance: -
CDR3aa: CSVEIGSGVGEQFF; CDR3nt: TGCAGCGTTGAGATCGGCAGTGGGGTTGGTGAGCAGTTCTTC; d_gene: -; j_gene: TRBJ2-1; v_gene: TRBV29-1; abundance: -
CDR3aa: CASSQSGGFKETQYF; CDR3nt: TGCGCCAGCAGCCAGAGCGGGGGCTTCAAAGAGACCCAGTACTTC; d_gene: TRBD2; j_gene: TRBJ2-5; v_gene: TRBV4-1; abundance: -
CDR3aa: CASSPQGARGEQYF; CDR3nt: TGTGCCAGCAGTCCCCAGGGTGCACGAGGCGAGCAGTACTTC; d_gene: -; j_gene: TRBJ2-7; v_gene: TRBV28; abundance: few
CDR3aa: CASSLVLRYGRDTTLNEKLFF; CDR3nt: TGTGCCAGCAGTTTAGTCCTTCGGTATGGGAGAGACACGACTTTAAATGAAAAACTGTTTTTT; d_gene: -; j_gene: TRBJ1-4; v_gene: TRBV12-3/TRBV12-4; abundance: many
CDR3aa: CASSQGHTGGWETQYF; CDR3nt: TGTGCCAGCAGCCAAGGACATACAGGGGGCTGGGAGACCCAGTACTTC; d_gene: TRBD1; j_gene: TRBJ2-5; v_gene: TRBV3-1; abundance: few
CDR3aa: CASSRGRDNEKLFF; CDR3nt: TGTGCCAGCAGCCGGGGCAGGGATAATGAAAAACTGTTTTTT; d_gene: -; j_gene: TRBJ1-4; v_gene: TRBV5-5; abundance: many
CDR3aa: CAISFGTNTGELFF; CDR3nt: TGTGCCATCAGTTTTGGGACCAACACCGGGGAGCTGTTTTTT; d_gene: -; j_gene: TRBJ2-2; v_gene: TRBV10-3; abundance: few
CDR3aa: CSALRDSLKAFF; CDR3nt: TGCAGTGCCCTAAGGGACAGCTTGAAGGCTTTCTTT; d_gene: TRBD1; j_gene: TRBJ1-1; v_gene: TRBV20-1; abundance: -
CDR3aa: CASSLESSGRETQYF; CDR3nt: TGTGCCAGCAGCTTAGAATCTTCAGGGCGGGAGACCCAGTACTTC; d_gene: -; j_gene: TRBJ2-5; v_gene: TRBV7-2; abundance: few
CDR3aa: CASSLRWTEPFYEQYF; CDR3nt: TGTGCCAGCAGTTTAAGATGGACGGAGCCGTTCTACGAGCAGTACTTC; d_gene: -; j_gene: TRBJ2-7; v_gene: TRBV27; abundance: -
CDR3aa: CASNPGQGRYNEQFF; CDR3nt: TGTGCCAGCAACCCGGGACAGGGGCGCTACAATGAGCAGTTCTTC; d_gene: TRBD1; j_gene: TRBJ2-1; v_gene: TRBV9; abundance: -
CDR3aa: CASSSGLANTGELFF; CDR3nt: TGCGCCAGCAGCTCGGGACTAGCAAACACCGGGGAGCTGTTTTTT; d_gene: TRBD2; j_gene: TRBJ2-2; v_gene: TRBV5-1; abundance: many
CDR3aa: CSVGTGGGRETQYF; CDR3nt: TGCAGCGTTGGGACAGGGGGAGGCCGGGAGACCCAGTACTTC; d_gene: TRBD1; j_gene: TRBJ2-5; v_gene: TRBV29-1; abundance: few
CDR3aa: CSAYPSSGTQYF; CDR3nt: TGCAGTGCTTACCCCTCATCCGGGACGCAGTACTTC; d_gene: -; j_gene: TRBJ2-5; v_gene: TRBV20-1; abundance: few
CDR3aa: CASTFGGQSQKQYF; CDR3nt: TGTGCCAGCACCTTCGGGGGACAGTCCCAAAAGCAGTACTTC; d_gene: -; j_gene: TRBJ2-7; v_gene: TRBV12-3/TRBV12-4; abundance: -
CDR3aa: CASSLDAGTVPYGYTF; CDR3nt: TGTGCCAGCAGTTTAGATGCGGGCACGGTGCCCTATGGCTACACCTTC; d_gene: -; j_gene: TRBJ1-2; v_gene: TRBV27; abundance: few
CDR3aa: CASSIMSGESYEQYF; CDR3nt: TGTGCCAGTAGTATAATGAGTGGGGAGTCCTACGAGCAGTACTTC; d_gene: -; j_gene: TRBJ2-7; v_gene: TRBV19; abundance: few
CDR3aa: CASSLETRAYEQYF; CDR3nt: TGCGCCAGCAGCTTGGAAACTCGAGCCTACGAGCAGTACTTC; d_gene: -; j_gene: TRBJ2-7; v_gene: TRBV5-1; abundance: few
CDR3aa: CSARGRLAGGEQFF; CDR3nt: TGCAGTGCTAGAGGCAGACTAGCCGGGGGTGAGCAGTTCTTC; d_gene: TRBD2; j_gene: TRBJ2-1; v_gene: TRBV20-1; abundance: -
CDR3aa: CASSQAGQGYEQYF; CDR3nt: TGTGCCAGCAGCCAAGCGGGACAGGGCTACGAGCAGTACTTC; d_gene: TRBD1; j_gene: TRBJ2-7; v_gene: TRBV4-2; abundance: -
CDR3aa: CASSQDRAGAYNEQFF; CDR3nt: TGTGCCAGCAGCCAAGATAGGGCGGGGGCCTACAATGAGCAGTTCTTC; d_gene: TRBD2; j_gene: TRBJ2-1; v_gene: TRBV4-2; abundance: few
CDR3aa: CASSLGGVAGHEQYF; CDR3nt: TGCGCCAGCAGCTTGGGAGGGGTGGCGGGCCACGAGCAGTACTTC; d_gene: -; j_gene: TRBJ2-7; v_gene: TRBV5-1; abundance: -
CDR3aa: CASDMGGNYGYTF; CDR3nt: TGTGCCAGTGACATGGGAGGGAACTATGGCTACACCTTC; d_gene: -; j_gene: TRBJ1-2; v_gene: TRBV25-1; abundance: few
CDR3aa: CASSGGGTGNLAYGYTF; CDR3nt: TGTGCCAGCAGCGGGGGTGGGACAGGGAATTTAGCCTATGGCTACACCTTC; d_gene: TRBD1; j_gene: TRBJ1-2; v_gene: TRBV9; abundance: few
CDR3aa: CASSQSGQGYEQYF; CDR3nt: TGTGCCAGCAGCCAATCGGGACAGGGGTACGAGCAGTACTTC; d_gene: TRBD1; j_gene: TRBJ2-7; v_gene: TRBV4-2; abundance: few
CDR3aa: CAIGGQQETQYF; CDR3nt: TGTGCCATCGGGGGACAGCAAGAGACCCAGTACTTC; d_gene: TRBD1; j_gene: TRBJ2-5; v_gene: TRBV10-3; abundance: many
CDR3aa: CASSHGRTSGANVLTF; CDR3nt: TGCGCCAGCAGCCATGGACGGACCTCTGGGGCCAACGTCCTGACTTTC; d_gene: -; j_gene: TRBJ2-6; v_gene: TRBV5-1; abundance: few
CDR3aa: CASSHPDRDLKTGELFF; CDR3nt: TGTGCCAGCAGCCACCCCGACAGAGATTTGAAAACCGGGGAGCTGTTTTTT; d_gene: -; j_gene: TRBJ2-2; v_gene: TRBV4-2; abundance: many
CDR3aa: CASSPIGLGPGELFF; CDR3nt: TGTGCCAGCAGTCCCATCGGGTTGGGTCCCGGGGAGCTGTTTTTT; d_gene: -; j_gene: TRBJ2-2; v_gene: TRBV28; abundance: -
CDR3aa: CASSWGQKAYNEQFF; CDR3nt: TGTGCCAGCAGTTGGGGTCAGAAAGCCTACAATGAGCAGTTCTTC; d_gene: -; j_gene: TRBJ2-1; v_gene: TRBV6-2/TRBV6-3; abundance: few
CDR3aa: CASSPDRGRETEAFF; CDR3nt: TGTGCCAGCTCACCAGACAGGGGGCGCGAGACTGAAGCTTTCTTT; d_gene: TRBD1; j_gene: TRBJ1-1; v_gene: TRBV18; abundance: -
CDR3aa: CASSSELGASSYNEQFF; CDR3nt: TGTGCCAGCAGCTCAGAATTGGGGGCAAGCTCCTACAATGAGCAGTTCTTC; d_gene: -; j_gene: TRBJ2-1; v_gene: TRBV9; abundance: many
CDR3aa: CASSQSGGAGYTQYF; CDR3nt: TGTGCCAGCAGCCAATCAGGGGGGGCCGGATATACGCAGTATTTT; d_gene: -; j_gene: TRBJ2-3; v_gene: TRBV4-2; abundance: -
CDR3aa: CSARDQGGLAPKSPYEQYF; CDR3nt: TGCAGTGCTAGAGATCAAGGGGGCCTAGCGCCCAAGTCCCCCTACGAGCAGTACTTC; d_gene: -; j_gene: TRBJ2-7; v_gene: TRBV20-1; abundance: few
CDR3aa: CASSLDTRNYGYTF; CDR3nt: TGCGCCAGCAGCTTGGACACCCGGAACTATGGCTACACCTTC; d_gene: -; j_gene: TRBJ1-2; v_gene: TRBV5-1; abundance: many
CDR3aa: CASSLEGSGYNEQFF; CDR3nt: TGTGCCAGCAGCCTCGAAGGTAGCGGGTACAATGAGCAGTTCTTC; d_gene: TRBD2; j_gene: TRBJ2-1; v_gene: TRBV6-2/TRBV6-3; abundance: many
CDR3aa: CASSLDRVSPLHF; CDR3nt: TGTGCCAGCAGCTTAGACAGGGTTTCACCCCTCCACTTT; d_gene: -; j_gene: TRBJ1-6; v_gene: TRBV7-8; abundance: -
CDR3aa: CSARPLAGAYNEQFF; CDR3nt: TGCAGTGCTAGACCTCTAGCGGGTGCTTACAATGAGCAGTTCTTC; d_gene: TRBD2; j_gene: TRBJ2-1; v_gene: TRBV20-1; abundance: few
CDR3aa: CATSRDRGPVSDEQFF; CDR3nt: TGTGCCACCAGCAGAGATCGGGGTCCCGTTTCGGATGAGCAGTTCTTC; d_gene: -; j_gene: TRBJ2-1; v_gene: TRBV15; abundance: few
CDR3aa: CSATSWGGSSYNEQFF; CDR3nt: TGCAGTGCTACGTCCTGGGGGGGGAGCTCCTACAATGAGCAGTTCTTC; d_gene: TRBD2; j_gene: TRBJ2-1; v_gene: TRBV20-1; abundance: -
CDR3aa: CASSPSSGTEAFF; CDR3nt: TGTGCCAGCAGTCCGTCCTCGGGGACTGAAGCTTTCTTT; d_gene: -; j_gene: TRBJ1-1; v_gene: TRBV12-3/TRBV12-4; abundance: many